The next 17 T cell receptor beta chains were all read from a single sample in a study of cytomegalovirus exposure and HLA in healthy donors. With 60 Vbeta and 13 Jbeta primers, the PCR was carried out. Sequenced by immunoSEQ multiplex PCR; TCRdb stores in-frame clones only, minus some. In all, the sample yields more than 140,000 clones. The sequencing input was PBMCs. The source of these receptors is a young woman in good health and CMV-seronegative.

The chain couples TRBV7-8 to TRBJ1-2, with 11 bases fitting TRBD1. Trimming at V came to 1 base and at J to 4 bases, leaving 8 bases not matched to a gene. The CDR3 covers 17 residues. From germline, CDR1 is SGHVS and CDR2 FQNEAQ. CDR3 region: CASSLVPGQGDGYGYTF. CDR3 bases: TGTGCCAGCAGCTTAGTCCCGGGACAGGGGGATGGCTATGGCTACACCTTC.

The rearrangement uses TRBV29-1 and TRBJ2-2; the match to TRBD2 covers 9 bases. CDR3 size: 14 residues. Trimming at V came to 6 bases and at J to 1 base, leaving 3 bases not matched to a gene. CDR1 and CDR2 (germline): SQVTM, ANQGSEA. CDR3 coding DNA: TGCAGCGTCCTGACTAGCGGGAACACCGGGGAGCTGTTTTTT. It encodes CSVLTSGNTGELFF.

J is TRBJ1-2 and V is TRBV5-1, with no clear D. V gave up 2 bases and J gave up 8 bases, with 13 bases separating them. CDR1 is SGHRS and CDR2 is YFSETQ in the germline V gene. This CDR3 is 13 amino acids long. CDR3 sequence (DNA): TGCGCCAGCAGCTTCTCCGTTCTATCGGGCTACACCTTC. It codes for CASSFSVLSGYTF.

CDR3 loop: CASSILGRVEGYTF. The DNA for the CDR3 is TGTGCCAGTAGTATATTGGGCAGGGTAGAAGGCTACACCTTC. The chain recombines TRBV19 with TRBJ1-2; possibly TRBD1 for D (5 bases). V dropped 2 bases and J dropped 8 bases, with 15 bases sitting between them. The germline V gene has CDR1 LNHDA and CDR2 SQIVND (reference sequence). The CDR3 is 14 amino acids.

The chain links TRBV25-1 to TRBJ1-1, with 10 bases fitting TRBD1. Trimming cost V 6 bases and J 5 bases; bases outside gene matches: 6. Germline V gene lookup returns CDR1 MGHDK and CDR2 SYGVNS. This CDR3 comprises 14 residues. CDR3 loop: CASRKTGGETEAFF. The CDR3 DNA reads TGTGCCAGCAGGAAGACAGGGGGCGAGACTGAAGCTTTCTTT.

The chain has TRBV4-2 and TRBJ2-7, with 8 bases aligning to TRBD2. Germline V gene data show CDR1 as LGHNA and CDR2 as YNFKEQ. Trimming removed 0 bases from V and 3 bases from J; junction bases left unmatched: 7. The CDR3 totals 16 residues. The CDR3 loop is CASSQDEGGRYYEQYF. For the CDR3, the DNA is TGTGCCAGCAGCCAAGATGAGGGCGGGAGGTACTACGAGCAGTACTTC.

The CDR3 DNA follows: TGTGCCAGCAGCTTAGATGGGGGACATGCGAACACTGAAGCTTTCTTT. Protein: CASSLDGGHANTEAFF. This chain links TRBV11-2 with TRBJ1-1; D possibly corresponds to TRBD1 (6 bases). Germline-derived CDR1 and CDR2 are SGHAT and FQNNGV. The CDR3 is 16 amino acids. The V and J ends lost 0 bases and 1 base respectively, with 12 bases between them.

The chain links TRBV5-6 to TRBJ2-7; D unresolved. Trimming shortened V by 6 bases and J by 4 bases, and 17 bases separated the two germline ends. This CDR3 comprises 14 residues. Germline assignment: CDR1 SGHDT and CDR2 YYEEEE. This CDR3 reads CASKYEVSAYEQYF. The CDR3 DNA reads TGTGCCAGCAAATACGAGGTATCGGCGTACGAGCAGTACTTC.

The chain employs TRBV6-1 and TRBJ2-1; no clear D gene. CDR3 length equals 13 residues. Between the trimmed V and J ends, which lost 11 bases and 7 bases, there was a span of 18 bases. Per the germline V gene, CDR1 is MNHNS and CDR2 is SASEGT. The DNA of the CDR3 is TGTGCCGTCGAAGCTCGTCCCGGTAATGAGCAGTTCTTC. Amino acids: CAVEARPGNEQFF.

This sequence joins TRBV10-3 and TRBJ2-2, with 10 bases matching TRBD2. This CDR3 region has 16 residues. Germline V lookup: CDR1 ENHRY, CDR2 SYGVKD. Trimming at V came to 5 bases and at J to 0 bases, leaving 3 bases not matched to a gene. CDR3 in DNA: TGTGCCATCAGTTTAGCGGGAGGCGCGAACACCGGGGAGCTGTTTTTT. Its protein is CAISLAGGANTGELFF.

The chain is built from TRBV5-1 and TRBJ2-5; 9 nucleotides agree with TRBD1. The DNA end lines up better with TRBJ2-7; the J call may be wrong. The CDR3 is 15 amino acids. CDR1 is SGHRS and CDR2 is YFSETQ in the germline V gene. The CDR3 region has the DNA TGCGCCAGCAGATTGACGGGACAGGGTTTCTACGAGCAGTACTTC. It translates to CASRLTGQGFYEQYF.

The gene calls are TRBV28 and TRBJ1-5; 9 bases match TRBD1. Trimming at V came to 4 bases and at J to 0 bases, leaving 4 bases not matched to a gene. The CDR3 contains 16 residues. Germline lookup yields CDR1 MDHEN and CDR2 SYDVKM. The CDR3 protein is CASSSDRGYSNQPQHF. CDR3 nucleotides: TGTGCCAGCAGTTCCGACAGGGGGTATAGCAATCAGCCCCAGCATTTT.

CDR3: CASRIRQGAFGNQPQHF. The CDR3 DNA follows: TGCGCCAGCAGAATTCGACAGGGGGCGTTTGGCAATCAGCCCCAGCATTTT. The J gene is TRBJ1-5, the V gene TRBV5-1, with 10 bases aligning to TRBD1. Per the germline V gene, CDR1 is SGHRS and CDR2 is YFSETQ. The CDR3 totals 17 residues. V lost 5 bases, J lost 2 bases, and 10 bases stayed unmatched.

The V call is TRBV6-5, the J call TRBJ2-2, with TRBD1 identical over 7 bases. The germline gives CDR1 MNHEY, CDR2 SVGAGI. The length of the CDR3 is 15 residues. V gave up 5 bases and J gave up 0 bases; unmatched junction bases: 3. This CDR3 is CASSRDSPNTGELFF. CDR3 coding DNA: TGTGCCAGCAGTCGGGACAGTCCGAACACCGGGGAGCTGTTTTTT.

The rearrangement uses TRBV7-2 and TRBJ2-2; D uncertain. The length of the CDR3 is 13 residues. Germline V gives CDR1 SGHTA, CDR2 FQGNSA. Trimming stripped 5 bases from V and 5 bases from J, with 9 bases between. CDR3 loop: CASSPASTGELFF. The CDR3 coding sequence is TGTGCCAGCAGCCCCGCTAGTACCGGGGAGCTGTTTTTT.

This sequence joins TRBV11-2 and TRBJ1-1; no clear D gene. The V gene lost 2 bases and the J gene lost 5 bases, with 6 bases spanning the gap. The CDR3 spans 12 residues. Germline lookup yields CDR1 SGHAT and CDR2 FQNNGV. The DNA for the CDR3 is TGTGCCAGCAGCTTAAGAGGGACTGAAGCTTTCTTT. Protein: CASSLRGTEAFF.

The V and J genes are TRBV2 and TRBJ1-4, with 7 bases identical to TRBD1. The V gene's germline CDR1 is SNHLY and CDR2 FYNNEI. The length of the CDR3 is 16 residues. Trimming cost V 2 bases and J 8 bases; bases outside gene matches: 11. CDR3 loop: CASSETSPGQSEKLFF. The DNA for the CDR3 is TGTGCCAGCAGTGAAACCTCCCCGGGACAGTCGGAAAAACTGTTTTTT. Using reference TRBV2 and TRBJ1-4 for the parts outside the CDR3, the full variable domain is EPEVTQTPSHQVTQMGQEVILRCVPISNHLYFYWYRQILGQKVEFLVSFYNNEISEKSEIFDDQFSVERPDGSNFTLKIRSTKLEDSAMYFCASSETSPGQSEKLFFGSGTQLSVL.